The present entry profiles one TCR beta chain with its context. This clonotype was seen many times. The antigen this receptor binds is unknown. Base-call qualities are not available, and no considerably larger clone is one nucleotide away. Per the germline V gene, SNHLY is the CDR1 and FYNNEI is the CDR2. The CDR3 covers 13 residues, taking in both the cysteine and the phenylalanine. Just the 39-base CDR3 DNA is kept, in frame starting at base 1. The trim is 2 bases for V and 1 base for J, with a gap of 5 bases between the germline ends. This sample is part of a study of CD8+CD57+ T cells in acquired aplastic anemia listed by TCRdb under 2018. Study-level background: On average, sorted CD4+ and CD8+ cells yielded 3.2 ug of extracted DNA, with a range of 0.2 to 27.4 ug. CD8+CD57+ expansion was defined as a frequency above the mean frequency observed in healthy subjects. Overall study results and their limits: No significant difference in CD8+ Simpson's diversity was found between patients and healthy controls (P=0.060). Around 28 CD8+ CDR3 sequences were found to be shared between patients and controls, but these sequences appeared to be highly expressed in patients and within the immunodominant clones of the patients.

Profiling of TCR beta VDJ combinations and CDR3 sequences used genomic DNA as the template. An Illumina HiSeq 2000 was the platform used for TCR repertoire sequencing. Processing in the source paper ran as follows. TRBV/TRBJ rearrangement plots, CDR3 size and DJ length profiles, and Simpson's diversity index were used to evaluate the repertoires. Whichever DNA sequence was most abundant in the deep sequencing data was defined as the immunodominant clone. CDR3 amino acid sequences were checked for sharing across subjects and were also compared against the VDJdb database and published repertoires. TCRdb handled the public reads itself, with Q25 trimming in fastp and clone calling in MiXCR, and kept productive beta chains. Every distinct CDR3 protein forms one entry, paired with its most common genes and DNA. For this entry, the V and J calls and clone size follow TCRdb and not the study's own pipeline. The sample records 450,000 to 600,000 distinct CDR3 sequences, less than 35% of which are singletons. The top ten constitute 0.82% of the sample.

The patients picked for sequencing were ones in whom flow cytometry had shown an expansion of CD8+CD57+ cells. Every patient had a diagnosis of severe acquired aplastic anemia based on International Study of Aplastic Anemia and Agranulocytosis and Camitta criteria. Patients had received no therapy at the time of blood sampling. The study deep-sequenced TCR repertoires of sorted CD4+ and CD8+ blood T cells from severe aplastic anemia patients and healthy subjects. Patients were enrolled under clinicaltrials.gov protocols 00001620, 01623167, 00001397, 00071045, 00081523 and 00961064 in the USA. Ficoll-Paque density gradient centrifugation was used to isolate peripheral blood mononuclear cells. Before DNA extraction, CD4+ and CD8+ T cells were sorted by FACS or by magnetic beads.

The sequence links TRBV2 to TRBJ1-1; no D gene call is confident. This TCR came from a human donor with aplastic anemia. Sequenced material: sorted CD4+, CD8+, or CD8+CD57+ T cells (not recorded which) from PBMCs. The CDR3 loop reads CASSEIGNTEAFF. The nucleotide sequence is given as TGTGCCAGCAGTGAAATAGGGAACACTGAAGCTTTCTTT.